This T cell receptor beta chain is from a study of blood T cell repertoires in COVID-19. Produced via immunoSEQ multiplex PCR; TCRdb's table is partial and in-frame only. The table records around 380,000 clones, 81% of them present only once. V gave up 4 bases and J gave up 5 bases; unmatched junction bases: 10. The germline V gene has CDR1 SEHNR and CDR2 FQNEAQ (reference sequence). The CDR3 covers 15 residues. The sequenced sample consisted of peripheral blood. The clonotype comes from a human donor with acute or convalescent COVID-19. The donor label of this sample is uncertain. This sequence joins TRBV7-9 and TRBJ1-1, with TRBD1 matching 7 bases. CDR3 sequence: CASSSRQGWGTEAFF. The CDR3 coding sequence is TGTGCCAGCAGCTCACGACAGGGTTGGGGAACTGAAGCTTTCTTT.